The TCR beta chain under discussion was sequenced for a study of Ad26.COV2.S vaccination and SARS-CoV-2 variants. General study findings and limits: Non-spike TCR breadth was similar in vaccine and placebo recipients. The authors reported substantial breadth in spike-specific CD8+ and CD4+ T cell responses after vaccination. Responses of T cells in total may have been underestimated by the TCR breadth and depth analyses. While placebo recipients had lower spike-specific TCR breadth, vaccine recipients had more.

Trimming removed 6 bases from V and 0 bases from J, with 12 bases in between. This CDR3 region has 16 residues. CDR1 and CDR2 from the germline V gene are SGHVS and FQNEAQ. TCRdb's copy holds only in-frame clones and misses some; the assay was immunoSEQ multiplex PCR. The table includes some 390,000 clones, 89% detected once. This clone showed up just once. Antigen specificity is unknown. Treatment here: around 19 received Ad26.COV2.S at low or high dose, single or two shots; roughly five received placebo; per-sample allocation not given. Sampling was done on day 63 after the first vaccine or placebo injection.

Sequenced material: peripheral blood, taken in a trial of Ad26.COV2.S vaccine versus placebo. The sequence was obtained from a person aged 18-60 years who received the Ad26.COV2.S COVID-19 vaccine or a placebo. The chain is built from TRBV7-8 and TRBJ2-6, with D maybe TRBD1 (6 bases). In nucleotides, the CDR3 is TGTGCCAGCAGTCCCCACAGGGTCTCTGGGGCCAACGTCCTGACTTTC. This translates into CASSPHRVSGANVLTF.